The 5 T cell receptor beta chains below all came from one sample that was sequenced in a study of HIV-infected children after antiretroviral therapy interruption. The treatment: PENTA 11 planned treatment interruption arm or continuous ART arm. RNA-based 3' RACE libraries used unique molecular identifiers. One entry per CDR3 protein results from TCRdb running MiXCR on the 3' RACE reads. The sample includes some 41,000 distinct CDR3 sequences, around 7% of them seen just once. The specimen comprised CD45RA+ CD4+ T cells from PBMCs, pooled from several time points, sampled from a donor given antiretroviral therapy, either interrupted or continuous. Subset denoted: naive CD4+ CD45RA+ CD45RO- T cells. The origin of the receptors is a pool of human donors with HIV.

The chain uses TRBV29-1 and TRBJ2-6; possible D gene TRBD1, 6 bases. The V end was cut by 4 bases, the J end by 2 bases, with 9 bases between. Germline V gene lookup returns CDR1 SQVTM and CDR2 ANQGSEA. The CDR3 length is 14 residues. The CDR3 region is CSVGTGPGANVLTF. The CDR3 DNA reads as TGCAGCGTTGGAACAGGGCCTGGGGCCAACGTCCTGACTTTC.

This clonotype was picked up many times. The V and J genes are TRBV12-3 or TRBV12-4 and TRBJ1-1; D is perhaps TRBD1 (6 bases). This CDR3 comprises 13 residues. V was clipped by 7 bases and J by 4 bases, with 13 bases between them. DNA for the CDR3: TGTGCCAGCACATCCGCAGGGGTCACTGAAGCTTTCTTT. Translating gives CASTSAGVTEAFF.

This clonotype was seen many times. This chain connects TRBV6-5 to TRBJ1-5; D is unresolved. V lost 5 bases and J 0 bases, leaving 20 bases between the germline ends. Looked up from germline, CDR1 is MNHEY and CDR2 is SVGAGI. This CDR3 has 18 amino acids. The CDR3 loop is CASSRDNTAGYSNQPQHF. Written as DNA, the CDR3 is TGTGCCAGCAGTCGCGACAATACGGCTGGCTATAGCAATCAGCCCCAGCATTTT.

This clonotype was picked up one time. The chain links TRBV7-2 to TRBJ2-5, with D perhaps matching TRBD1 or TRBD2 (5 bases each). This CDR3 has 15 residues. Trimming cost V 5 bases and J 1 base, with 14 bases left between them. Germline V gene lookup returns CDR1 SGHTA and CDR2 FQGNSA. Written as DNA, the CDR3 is TGTGCCAGCAGCCAACAAGGGACCATCCAAGAGACCCAGTACTTC. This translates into CASSQQGTIQETQYF. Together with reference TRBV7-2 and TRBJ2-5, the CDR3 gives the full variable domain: GAGVSQSPSNKVTEKGKDVELRCDPISGHTALYWYRQSLGQGLEFLIYFQGNSAPDKSGLPSDRFSAERTGGSVSTLTIQRTQQEDSAVYLCASSQQGTIQETQYFGPGTRLLVL.

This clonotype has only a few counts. This CDR3 is CASSSRDRGVYEQYF. The DNA for the CDR3 is TGTGCCAGCAGCTCCCGGGACAGGGGAGTTTACGAGCAGTACTTC. V and J are TRBV11-2 and TRBJ2-7; 10 nucleotides match TRBD1. This CDR3 spans 15 amino acids. The trim removed 4 bases at V and 4 bases at J, leaving 7 bases unmatched. Germline V gene sequence: CDR1 SGHAT, CDR2 FQNNGV.